The TCR beta chain under discussion was sequenced for a study of T cells in Graves' hyperthyroidism and ophthalmopathy (dated by TCRdb to about 2019). Study-wide context: A discovery cohort of approximately 97 patients, 43 with Graves' ophthalmopathy and 55 to 60 with stable Graves' hyperthyroidism, was used to find distinguishing TCR V-J signatures. Prospective prediction of ophthalmopathy was tested in an independent validation cohort of 18 to 20 hyperthyroidism patients and some 17 patients who later progressed to ophthalmopathy. The approximately 98 discovery patients were randomly divided into training and test sets at a 7:3 ratio. Thyroid tissue and blood T-cell repertoires from about six Graves' hyperthyroidism patients were also compared in the study. Once sampling was done, hyperthyroidism patients were given methimazole at a starting dose of 30 mg daily, whereas ophthalmopathy patients were given high-dose intravenous methylprednisolone. TCR Vbeta CDR3 sequencing of roughly 140 peripheral blood samples (over 40 ophthalmopathy, about 80 hyperthyroidism and approximately 17 progressor patients) is reported in the paper.

The germline V gene encodes CDR1 SNHLY and CDR2 FYNNEI. The CDR3 covers 14 residues, taking in both the cysteine and the phenylalanine. The CDR3 DNA has 42 bases and is translated from base 1. The TCR beta CDR3 regions were amplified from RNA transcripts. A first-round RT-PCR of the TCR CDR3 used the HTBI primer set with the Qiagen OneStep RT-PCR kit. Libraries were constructed in a second round of multiplex PCR, after which size selection and purification were performed. The libraries were sequenced on an Illumina HiSeq2000 using paired-end 100 bp reads. The study's own analysis went as follows. SOAPnuke was used to process the raw data, removing reads that contained adapters or uncalled bases, had a mean Phred below 15, or lacked an exact match to the constant primer or identifier. COPE v1.2.5 was used to merge high-quality paired reads, and clonotypes were defined as unique nucleotide sequences. MiTCR v1.1 was used to align the clonotypes against IMGT TRBV, TRBD and TRBJ reference segments. Analysis was restricted to V-J combinations with a frequency above 0.0001, which covered roughly 99% of repertoires. The TCS score was defined as the ratio of F50 (clonal expansion) to E x V (chaos), calculated using BLOSUM62-based TCRdist between CDR3 peptides within each V-J. Welch's t-statistics and random forest reduced 450 to 600 V-J features to about 13, which were used in a naive Bayes classifier (R e1071). Thyroid-blood repertoire similarity was quantified with the Morisita-Horn index. Starting from the raw public reads, TCRdb applied fastp trimming at Q25, assembled clones with MiXCR and retained in-frame beta chains. Duplicate CDR3 protein sequences are folded into a single record with the most common DNA and genes. These V and J calls derive from TCRdb rather than the authors' analysis. This sample lists more than 550,000 distinct CDR3 sequences; about 45% were detected once. The ten largest account for less than 8.5% of the sample.

Findings and caveats that apply to the study as a whole: Ophthalmopathy was separated from stable hyperthyroidism by a 13 V-J signature model, with around 88% sensitivity and approximately 84% specificity obtained in cross-validation and 80%/75% obtained in testing. No statistical method was used to set the sample size in advance, and investigators knew the group allocation. Most expanded thyroid clonotypes (frequency above 0.001) were also detected in blood, suggesting blood repertoires may reflect thyroid immune responses. In validation, progression to ophthalmopathy was predicted by the model with roughly 69% sensitivity and 72% to 85% specificity, a median of around 5.9 months before onset.

Concerning this clonotype itself: Its recognized antigen is unknown. A clone one base away is much larger, so this may be a read error.

The study excluded patients with uncontrolled infections, other autoimmune diseases, pregnancy or lactation. Clinical symptoms, serum thyroxine and TRAb, thyroid ultrasound, and orbital computed tomography formed the basis for the diagnoses. Trizol reagent was used to extract total RNA, and RNA quality was then checked on an Agilent 2100 Bioanalyzer. The receptor chain draws on TRBV2 and TRBJ2-2, and 8 junctional nucleotides match TRBD2. The receptor was derived from an adult man with Graves' disease, either hyperthyroidism or ophthalmopathy (not recorded which). Material for sequencing was peripheral blood or thyroid tissue (not recorded which). For the CDR3, the sequence is CAGREGTSTGELFF. The nucleotide sequence is TGTGCCGGCAGGGAAGGGACTAGCACCGGGGAGCTGTTTTTT.